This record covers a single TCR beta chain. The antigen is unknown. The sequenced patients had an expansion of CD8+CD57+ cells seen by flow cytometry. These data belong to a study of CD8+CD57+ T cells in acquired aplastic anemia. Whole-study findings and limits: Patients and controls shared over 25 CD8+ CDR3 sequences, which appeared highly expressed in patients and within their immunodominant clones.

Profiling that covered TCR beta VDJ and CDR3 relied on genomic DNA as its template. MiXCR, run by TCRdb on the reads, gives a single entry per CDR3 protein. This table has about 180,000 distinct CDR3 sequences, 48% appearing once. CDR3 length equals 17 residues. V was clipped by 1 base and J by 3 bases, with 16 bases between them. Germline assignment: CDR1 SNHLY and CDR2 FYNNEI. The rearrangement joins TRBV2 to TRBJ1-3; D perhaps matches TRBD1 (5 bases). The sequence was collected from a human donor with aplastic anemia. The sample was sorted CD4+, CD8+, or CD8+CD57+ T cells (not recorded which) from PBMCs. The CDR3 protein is CASSEVNRRILGNTIYF. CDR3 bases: TGTGCCAGCAGTGAAGTTAACAGGAGAATTCTTGGAAACACCATATATTTT.